One sample yielded the 2 T cell receptor beta chains listed below, sequenced in a study of PD-L1 blockade in urothelial cancer. Sequencing was performed with immunoSEQ multiplex PCR; in TCRdb, only in-frame clones are kept and a portion is missing. The sample lists roughly 56,000 clones; 85% to 90% were seen once. Time point given: pretreatment peripheral blood. Sample: PBMCs, taken around atezolizumab (anti-PD-L1) treatment. These receptors all come from a man between 60 and 75 years old with urothelial cancer.

The rearrangement joins TRBV7-6 to TRBJ2-5; tentative D call: TRBD1 (5 bases). CDR1 is SGHVS and CDR2 is FNYEAQ in the germline V gene. This CDR3 has 16 amino acids. V shed 4 bases and J shed 7 bases, with 22 bases lying between them. In DNA, the CDR3 is TGTGCCAGCAGCTCCGGCAGGGCGAACGCATTTGGGACCCAGTACTTC. Its protein is CASSSGRANAFGTQYF.

J is TRBJ1-1 and V is TRBV25-1; TRBD1 matches at 10 bases. The V gene's germline CDR1 is MGHDK and CDR2 SYGVNS. Germline trimming cut 5 bases from V and 1 base from J; bases unmatched to any gene: 4. The CDR3 loop spans 15 amino acids. The CDR3 loop reads CASSRTGGTNTEAFF. CDR3 bases: TGTGCCAGCAGTCGGACAGGGGGAACGAACACTGAAGCTTTCTTT.